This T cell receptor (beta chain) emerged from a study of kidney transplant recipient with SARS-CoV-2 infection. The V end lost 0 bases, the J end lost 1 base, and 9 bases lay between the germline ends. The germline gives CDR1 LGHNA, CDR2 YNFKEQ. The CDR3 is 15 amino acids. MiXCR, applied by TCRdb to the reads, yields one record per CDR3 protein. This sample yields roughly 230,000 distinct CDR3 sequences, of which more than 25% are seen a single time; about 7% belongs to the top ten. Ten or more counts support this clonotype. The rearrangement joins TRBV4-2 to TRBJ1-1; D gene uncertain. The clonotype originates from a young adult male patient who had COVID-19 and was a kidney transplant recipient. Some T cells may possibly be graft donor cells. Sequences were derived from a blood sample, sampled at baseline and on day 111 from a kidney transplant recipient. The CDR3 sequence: CASSQDSGWNTEAFF. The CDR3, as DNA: TGTGCCAGCAGCCAAGACTCAGGCTGGAACACTGAAGCTTTCTTT.